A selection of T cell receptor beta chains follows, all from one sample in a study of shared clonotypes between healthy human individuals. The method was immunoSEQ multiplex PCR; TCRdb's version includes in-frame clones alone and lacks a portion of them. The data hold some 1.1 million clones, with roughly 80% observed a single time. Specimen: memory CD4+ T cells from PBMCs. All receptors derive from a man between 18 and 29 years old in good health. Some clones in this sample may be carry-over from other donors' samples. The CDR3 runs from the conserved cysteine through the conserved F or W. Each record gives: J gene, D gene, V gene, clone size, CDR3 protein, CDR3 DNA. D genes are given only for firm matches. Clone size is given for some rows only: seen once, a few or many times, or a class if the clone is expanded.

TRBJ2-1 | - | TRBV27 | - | CASSLGVRTEQFF | TGTGCCAGCAGTTTAGGGGTTAGAACTGAGCAGTTCTTC
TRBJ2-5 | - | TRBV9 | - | CASSGGLQETQYF | TGTGCCAGCAGCGGTGGGCTACAAGAGACCCAGTACTTC
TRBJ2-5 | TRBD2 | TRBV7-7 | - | CASSLSFALAGVETQYF | TGTGCCAGCAGCTTATCTTTCGCACTAGCGGGAGTGGAGACCCAGTACTTC
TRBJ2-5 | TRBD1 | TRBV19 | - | CASRGFSRGSETQYF | TGTGCCAGTCGTGGTTTTTCCAGGGGGTCAGAGACCCAGTACTTC
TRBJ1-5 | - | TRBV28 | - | CARARTGQPQHF | TGTGCCAGGGCCCGGACTGGACAGCCCCAGCATTTT
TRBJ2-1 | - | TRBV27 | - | CASSSLGASEHEQFF | TGTGCCAGCAGTTCCCTCGGGGCTAGCGAGCATGAGCAGTTCTTC
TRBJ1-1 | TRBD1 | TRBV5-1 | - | CASSLGAGGKDTEAFF | TGCGCCAGCAGCTTGGGGGCAGGGGGCAAGGACACTGAAGCTTTCTTT
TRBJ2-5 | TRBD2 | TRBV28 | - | CASSLLAGETQYF | TGTGCCAGCAGTTTACTAGCGGGAGAGACCCAGTACTTC
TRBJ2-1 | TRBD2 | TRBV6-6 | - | CASSGLLAQGINEQFF | TGTGCCAGCAGTGGTTTACTAGCGCAAGGGATCAATGAGCAGTTCTTC
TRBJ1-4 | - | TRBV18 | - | CASSPRATTNEKLFF | TGTGCCAGCTCACCACGGGCAACAACTAATGAAAAACTGTTTTTT
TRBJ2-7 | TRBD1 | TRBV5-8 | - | CASSLVRQGADEQYF | TGTGCCAGCAGCTTGGTCAGACAGGGGGCGGACGAGCAGTACTTC
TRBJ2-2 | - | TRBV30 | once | CAWTGYTGELFF | TGTGCCTGGACAGGGTACACCGGGGAGCTGTTTTTT
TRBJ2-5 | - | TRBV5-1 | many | CASSLYGGTETQYF | TGCGCCAGCAGCTTGTATGGAGGGACAGAGACCCAGTACTTC
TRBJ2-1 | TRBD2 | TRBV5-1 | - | CASSVTGGEQFF | TGCGCCAGCAGCGTAACGGGGGGTGAGCAGTTCTTC
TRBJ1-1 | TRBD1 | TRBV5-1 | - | CASSRGQGGHFLNTEAFF | TGCGCCAGCAGCCGGGGACAGGGTGGCCATTTTTTGAACACTGAAGCTTTCTTT
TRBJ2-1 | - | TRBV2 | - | CASSENNEQFF | TGTGCCAGCAGTGAGAACAATGAGCAGTTCTTC